This passage covers 26 T cell receptor beta chains from one sample sequenced in a study of cytomegalovirus exposure and HLA in healthy donors. PCR was performed using 60 Vbeta and 13 Jbeta primers. Sequencing was performed with immunoSEQ multiplex PCR; in TCRdb, only in-frame clones are kept and a portion is missing. The table has about 150,000 clones, around 84% seen once. The sequencing input was PBMCs. All receptors come from a boy younger than 10 in good health and CMV-seronegative.

V is TRBV29-1 and J is TRBJ2-3; 8 bases line up with TRBD2. CDR1 is SQVTM, CDR2 ANQGSEA, per germline. This CDR3 region has 14 residues. V was clipped by 3 bases and J by 9 bases; unmatched bases: 11. The CDR3 nucleotides read TGCAGCGTTGATAGGACTAGCAGCATCGGGACGCAGTATTTT. Amino acid sequence: CSVDRTSSIGTQYF.

V usage is TRBV2 and J usage is TRBJ1-5, with D unclear. Germline loops: CDR1 SNHLY, CDR2 FYNNEI. Trimming pared 5 bases from V and 5 bases from J, leaving 10 bases between. CDR3 length: 13 residues. The CDR3 DNA follows: TGTGCCAGCAGTTATAACCGCGATCAGCCCCAGCATTTT. It codes for CASSYNRDQPQHF.

The chain is built from TRBV4-2 and TRBJ2-7; possibly TRBD2 for D (6 bases). Germline V lookup: CDR1 LGHNA, CDR2 YNFKEQ. The V end was cut by 0 bases, the J end by 2 bases, with 11 bases between. This CDR3 has 15 amino acids. This CDR3 reads CASSQDGGRPYEQYF. The DNA of the CDR3 is TGTGCCAGCAGCCAAGATGGGGGGAGGCCCTACGAGCAGTACTTC.

This chain links TRBV1 with TRBJ2-5; TRBD2 reflects the table's D call only, with no check against the DNA. TRBV1 is termed a pseudogene. CDR3 length equals 19 residues. The DNA for the CDR3 is TGCACCAGCAGCCAGGGACTAGCGGGGGGCGGGGAGTACCAAGAGACCCAGTACTTC. Translated: CTSSQGLAGGGEYQETQYF.

The sample holds one count of this clone. V usage is TRBV10-3 and J usage is TRBJ2-5; 12 bases match TRBD2. The J segment lost 2 bases and the V segment lost 0 bases, leaving 4 bases of the junction unmatched. CDR3 length equals 17 residues. Germline V gives CDR1 ENHRY, CDR2 SYGVKD. CDR3 nucleotide sequence: TGTGCCATCAGTGAGTCCAGGACTAGCGGGATACAAGAGACCCAGTACTTC. As protein: CAISESRTSGIQETQYF.

The rearrangement links TRBV2 to TRBJ1-4, with D hard to call. This CDR3 spans 16 amino acids. Germline V gene sequence: CDR1 SNHLY, CDR2 FYNNEI. V was shortened by 3 bases and J by 2 bases, with 13 bases between the two germline ends. The CDR3 loop reads CASSETTRMTNEKLFF. Written as DNA, the CDR3 is TGTGCCAGCAGTGAGACAACCAGGATGACTAATGAAAAACTGTTTTTT.

The rearrangement uses TRBV2 and TRBJ2-5, with 11 positions matching TRBD2. Germline V gene sequence: CDR1 SNHLY, CDR2 FYNNEI. The CDR3 contains 12 residues. V lost 5 bases, J lost 13 bases, and 6 bases stayed unmatched. CDR3 DNA sequence: TGTGCCAGCAGTAAACTAGCGGGAGATACGTACTTC. As protein: CASSKLAGDTYF.

The genes are TRBV14 and TRBJ1-1; the match to TRBD1 covers 8 bases. Germline trimming cut 3 bases from V and 6 bases from J; bases unmatched to any gene: 9. Germline CDR1 SGHDN, CDR2 FVKESK. This CDR3 region has 15 residues. CDR3 protein: CASSQESQGAAEAFF. Written as DNA, the CDR3 is TGTGCCAGCAGCCAGGAGAGTCAGGGGGCTGCTGAAGCTTTCTTT. Full variable domain (remainder filled in from reference TRBV14 and TRBJ1-1): EAGVTQFPSHSVIEKGQTVTLRCDPISGHDNLYWYRRVMGKEIKFLLHFVKESKQDESGMPNNRFLAERTGGTYSTLKVQPAELEDSGVYFCASSQESQGAAEAFFGQGTRLTVV.

The chain recombines TRBV29-1 with TRBJ2-4; D is possibly TRBD1 (5 bases). Germline V gives CDR1 SQVTM, CDR2 ANQGSEA. V was pared by 6 bases and J by 6 bases, with 27 bases between. This CDR3 is 17 amino acids long. The CDR3, as DNA: TGCAGCGTGAACGCTATCCGAATAGGACAAGCTGGAAACATTCAGTACTTC. This sequence encodes CSVNAIRIGQAGNIQYF. Combining the CDR3 with reference TRBV29-1 and TRBJ2-4 gives the whole variable domain SAVISQKPSRDICQRGTSLTIQCQVDSQVTMMFWYRQQPGQSLTLIATANQGSEATYESGFVIDKFPISRPNLTFSTLTVSNMSPEDSSIYLCSVNAIRIGQAGNIQYFGAGTRLSVL.

This chain connects TRBV7-3 to TRBJ2-5; a possible D gene is TRBD2 (6 bases). The J call may be wrong; the DNA end is better matched by TRBJ2-7. The CDR3 is 14 amino acids. Per germline, CDR1 SGHTA and CDR2 FQGTGA. CDR3 in amino acids: CASSLTNQGGEQYF. For the CDR3, the DNA is TGTGCCAGCAGCTTAACGAATCAGGGAGGCGAGCAGTACTTC.

The chain carries TRBV30 and TRBJ2-2; 11 nucleotides agree with TRBD1. The CDR3 loop spans 16 amino acids. V was pared by 0 bases and J by 7 bases, with 7 bases of the junction left unmatched. Germline lookup yields CDR1 GTSNPN and CDR2 SVGIG (reference sequence). CDR3 bases: TGTGCCTGGAGTGTAGGACAGGGGGCTTCTCACGGGGAGCTGTTTTTT. This translates into CAWSVGQGASHGELFF.

The rearrangement joins TRBV2 to TRBJ1-2, with 7 bases matching TRBD1. Germline CDR1 reads SNHLY; CDR2 reads FYNNEI. Losses at the gene ends were 7 bases for V and 3 bases for J; bases not matched to a gene: 8. The CDR3 consists of 14 residues. Written as DNA, the CDR3 is TGTGCCAGCACAGGGTTAGGGACAGACTATGGCTACACCTTC. Translation gives CASTGLGTDYGYTF.

The DNA of the CDR3 is TGTGCCAGCAGTTTGACCTGGGACTTATCCTACAATGAGCAGTTCTTC. Its translation: CASSLTWDLSYNEQFF. V is TRBV27 and J is TRBJ2-1, with TRBD2 as a possible D gene (6 bases). The CDR3 runs to 16 residues. Germline values: CDR1 MNHEY, CDR2 SMNVEV (reference sequence). V shed 3 bases and J shed 1 base, with 13 bases lying between them.

The chain recombines TRBV7-3 with TRBJ2-5; D call uncertain. Germline V gene sequence: CDR1 SGHTA, CDR2 FQGTGA. V was pared by 5 bases and J by 1 base, with 8 bases between. There are 13 residues in the CDR3. The CDR3 nucleotides read TGTGCCAGCAGCCCTCCGGGCCAAGAGACCCAGTACTTC. Amino acid sequence: CASSPPGQETQYF.

The chain uses TRBV27 and TRBJ2-1, with TRBD2 matching 8 bases. After removal of 9 bases from V and 8 bases from J, the junction contained 15 bases not matched to a gene. This CDR3 spans 15 amino acids. The germline gives CDR1 MNHEY, CDR2 SMNVEV (reference sequence). The CDR3 spells CASIPSWAGGHEQFF. CDR3 nucleotides: TGTGCCAGTATACCTAGCTGGGCGGGAGGCCATGAGCAGTTCTTC.

The rearrangement joins TRBV9 to TRBJ2-1, with 8 bases fitting TRBD2. From germline, CDR1 is SGDLS and CDR2 YYNGEE. This CDR3 contains 17 residues. V shed 0 bases, J shed 7 bases, and the junction held 12 bases outside the gene matches. The CDR3 loop reads CASSVVSSGGLLNEQFF. DNA for the CDR3: TGTGCCAGCAGCGTAGTAAGTTCGGGAGGGCTTTTAAATGAGCAGTTCTTC.

V gene TRBV9 combines with J gene TRBJ2-7, with 9 bases matching TRBD2. CDR1 is SGDLS and CDR2 is YYNGEE in the germline V gene. V was clipped by 1 base and J by 6 bases; unmatched bases: 8. CDR3 size: 15 residues. CDR3 nucleotides: TGTGCCAGCAGCGTAAGGAGCGGGAGGTTGGGCGAGCAGTACTTC. Residues: CASSVRSGRLGEQYF.

The J gene is TRBJ1-1, the V gene TRBV13; D not resolved. The CDR3 length is 13 residues. V dropped 5 bases and J dropped 3 bases, with 10 bases sitting between them. Germline V gene data show CDR1 as PRHDT and CDR2 as FYEKMQ (reference sequence). The CDR3 DNA reads TGTGCCAGCAGCCCTAGCAGGTACACTGAAGCTTTCTTT. This gives the protein CASSPSRYTEAFF.

The chain employs TRBV7-6 and TRBJ2-5; tentative D call: TRBD1 (5 bases). The DNA end lines up better with TRBJ2-7; the J call may be wrong. The CDR3 runs 13 residues. Per the germline V gene, CDR1 is SGHVS and CDR2 is FNYEAQ. The DNA of the CDR3 is TGTGCCAGCAGCAGGGGTGCGTCCTACGAGCAGTACTTC. It specifies CASSRGASYEQYF.

The CDR3 DNA reads TGTGCCAGCAGCGCGAGGGGGGGCCAGCGGGAGGGTCGGAATGAGCAGTTCTTC. Translated: CASSARGGQREGRNEQFF. The V call is TRBV9, the J call TRBJ2-1; 10 positions agree with TRBD2. With 3 bases clipped from V and 7 bases from J, the junction kept 16 bases outside the gene matches. The CDR3 extends over 18 amino acids. Germline V gene data show CDR1 as SGDLS and CDR2 as YYNGEE.

The CDR3 loop reads CASSPGFSYEQYF. In DNA form, the CDR3 reads TGTGCCAGCAGCCCCGGGTTCTCCTACGAGCAGTACTTC. V is TRBV11-3 and J is TRBJ2-7; no reliable D call. Germline assignment: CDR1 SGHNT and CDR2 YENEEA. This CDR3 has 13 residues. V was pared by 5 bases and J by 0 bases, with 8 bases between.

This clone was seen a single time. The genes are TRBV18 and TRBJ2-7, with 7 bases matching TRBD1. The CDR3 loop spans 19 amino acids. CDR1 and CDR2 from the germline V gene are KGHSH and LQKENI. Unmatched junction bases numbered 20, after V lost 1 base and J lost 5 bases. The CDR3 region has the DNA TGTGCCAGCTCACCACGGAATTCGAGACAGGGTGCGCGGTACGACGAGCAGTACTTC. This codes for CASSPRNSRQGARYDEQYF.

The chain links TRBV7-3 to TRBJ2-1; D perhaps matches TRBD2 (5 bases). Per the germline V gene, CDR1 is SGHTA and CDR2 is FQGTGA. V lost 2 bases to trimming and J lost 7 bases, with 12 bases between them. The CDR3 totals 14 residues. CDR3 protein: CASSLAGSKNEQFF. The CDR3 DNA follows: TGTGCCAGCAGCTTAGCGGGCTCCAAAAATGAGCAGTTCTTC.

For the CDR3, the DNA is TGTGCCAGCATTAAGACTAGCGGGAGCGCGGGGGGAAGAAATGAGCAGTTCTTC. Its translation: CASIKTSGSAGGRNEQFF. This rearrangement joins TRBV7-2 to TRBJ2-1; 12 bases line up with TRBD2. Germline CDR1 is SGHTA and CDR2 is FQGNSA. The trim removed 7 bases at V and 7 bases at J, leaving 17 bases unmatched. This CDR3 contains 18 residues.

About this clone itself: One end of the junction varies from germline; a read error may be responsible. The V call is TRBV6-4, the J call TRBJ1-2; D call uncertain. Germline V gene lookup returns CDR1 MRHNA and CDR2 SNTAGT. The CDR3 loop spans 15 amino acids. The CDR3 loop reads CASSDGRQPTCPNYF. The CDR3 DNA is TGTGCCAGCAGTGACGGGAGACAACCCACCTGTCCGAATTACTTC.

This clone came up once. The chain couples TRBV11-3 to TRBJ2-7; 8 nucleotides agree with TRBD2. V was pared by 5 bases and J by 2 bases, with 11 bases of the junction left unmatched. The CDR3 length is 16 residues. The germline V gene encodes CDR1 SGHNT and CDR2 YENEEA. CDR3 residues: CASSAAGGYPPYEQYF. CDR3 nucleotides: TGTGCCAGCAGCGCCGCGGGGGGCTACCCCCCCTACGAGCAGTACTTC. Together with reference TRBV11-3 and TRBJ2-7, the CDR3 gives the full variable domain: EAGVVQSPRYKIIEKKQPVAFWCNPISGHNTLYWYLQNLGQGPELLIRYENEEAVDDSQLPKDRFSAERLKGVDSTLKIQPAELGDSAVYLCASSAAGGYPPYEQYFGPGTRLTVT.